This TCR beta chain was captured by sequencing in a study of cytomegalovirus exposure and HLA in healthy donors. Study details: Earlier results showed 120 million or so unique TCR beta sequences derived from about 179 million T cells. Assignment to the Caucasian-associated ancestry cluster applied to approximately 79% of the approximately 400 genotyped donors.

The study's findings and limits: An apparent linkage of common viral pathogens to several of the most significant clusters emerged in a later analysis.

The PCR was carried out with 60 Vbeta primers and 13 Jbeta primers. Profiling relied on immunoSEQ multiplex PCR, and the TCRdb table lists in-frame clones only, not all of them. The table has more than 130,000 clones, over 75% seen once. As concerns this clone: Its target is unknown.

The receptor was derived from a man aged 25 to 40 in good health and CMV-seronegative. Sequenced input: PBMCs.

Here the CDR3 reads CASRGPAQLADTQYF. In nucleotides, the CDR3 is TGTGCCAGCAGGGGCCCGGCCCAGCTCGCAGATACGCAGTATTTT. The chain couples TRBV2 to TRBJ2-3; no reliable D call. The germline V and J ends were trimmed by 6 bases and 4 bases, with 17 bases remaining between them. The CDR3 spans 15 residues. CDR1 and CDR2 (germline): SNHLY, FYNNEI.